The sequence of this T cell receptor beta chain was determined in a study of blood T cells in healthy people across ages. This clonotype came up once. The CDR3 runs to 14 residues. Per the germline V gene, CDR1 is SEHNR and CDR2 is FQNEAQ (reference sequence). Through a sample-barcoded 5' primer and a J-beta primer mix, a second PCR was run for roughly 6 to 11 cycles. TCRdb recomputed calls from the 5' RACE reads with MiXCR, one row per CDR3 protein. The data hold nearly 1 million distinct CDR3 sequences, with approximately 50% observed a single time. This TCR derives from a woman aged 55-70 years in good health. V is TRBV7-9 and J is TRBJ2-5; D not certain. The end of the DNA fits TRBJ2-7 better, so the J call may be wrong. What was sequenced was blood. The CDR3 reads CASSLARLNYEQYF. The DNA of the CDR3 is TGTGCCAGCAGCTTAGCGCGGCTTAATTACGAGCAGTACTTC.